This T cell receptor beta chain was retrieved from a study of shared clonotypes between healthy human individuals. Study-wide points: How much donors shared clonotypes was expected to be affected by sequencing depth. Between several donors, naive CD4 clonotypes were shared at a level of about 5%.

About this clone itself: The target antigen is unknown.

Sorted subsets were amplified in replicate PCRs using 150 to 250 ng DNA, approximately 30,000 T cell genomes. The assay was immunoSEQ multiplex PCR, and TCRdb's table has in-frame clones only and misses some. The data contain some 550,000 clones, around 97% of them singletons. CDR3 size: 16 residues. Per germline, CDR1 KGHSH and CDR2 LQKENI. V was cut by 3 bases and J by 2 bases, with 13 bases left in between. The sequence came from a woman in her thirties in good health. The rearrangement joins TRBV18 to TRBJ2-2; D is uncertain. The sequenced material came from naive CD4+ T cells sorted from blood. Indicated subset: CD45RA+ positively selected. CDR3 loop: CASSPPGYGNTGELFF. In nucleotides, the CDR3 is TGTGCCAGCTCACCTCCAGGCTATGGCAACACCGGGGAGCTGTTTTTT.